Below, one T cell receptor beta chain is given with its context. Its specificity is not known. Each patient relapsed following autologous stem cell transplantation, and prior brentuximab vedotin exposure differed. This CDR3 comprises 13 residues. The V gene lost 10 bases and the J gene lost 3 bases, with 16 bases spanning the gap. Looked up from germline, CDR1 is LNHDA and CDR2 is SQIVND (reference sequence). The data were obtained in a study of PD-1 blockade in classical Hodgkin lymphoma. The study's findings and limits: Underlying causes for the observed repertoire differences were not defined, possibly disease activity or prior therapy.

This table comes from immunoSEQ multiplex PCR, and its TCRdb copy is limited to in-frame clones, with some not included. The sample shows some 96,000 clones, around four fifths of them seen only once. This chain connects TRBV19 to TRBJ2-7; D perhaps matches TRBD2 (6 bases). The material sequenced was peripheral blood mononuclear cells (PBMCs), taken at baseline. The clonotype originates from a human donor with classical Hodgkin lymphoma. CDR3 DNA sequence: TGTGCCACCGCCAGGGAGGCCTTCTACGAGCAGTACTTC. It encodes CATAREAFYEQYF.